This TCR beta chain was obtained from a study of CD8+ T cells in alopecia areata. Following extraction, RNA underwent reverse transcription to cDNA, which served as the sequencing template. Libraries were prepared by immunoSEQ multiplex PCR; TCRdb keeps only in-frame clonotypes and omits some of them. The sample includes about 140,000 clones, about 54% of them seen just once. Sequencing was done on a sample of CD4+ T cells sorted from blood. This receptor was identified in a human donor in good health.

DNA for the CDR3: TGTGCCAGCAGTCCCGGAGGGTCCTACGAGCAGTACTTC. Residues: CASSPGGSYEQYF. J is TRBJ2-7 and V is TRBV28; weak D call: TRBD2 (6 bases). V lost 5 bases to trimming and J lost 1 base, with 9 bases between them. The V gene's germline CDR1 is MDHEN and CDR2 SYDVKM. This CDR3 has 13 amino acids.